The next 20 T cell receptor beta chains were all read from a single sample in a study of blood T cell repertoires in COVID-19. Profiled with immunoSEQ multiplex PCR; TCRdb holds only in-frame clones, not every one. The sample records some 15,000 clones, around 73% being singletons. The material sequenced was peripheral blood. These receptors all come from a human donor in a cohort sampled during active COVID-19.

V and J are TRBV19 and TRBJ1-1; 10 nucleotides agree with TRBD1. The CDR3 has 14 residues. Germline CDR1 and CDR2: LNHDA and SQIVND (reference sequence). The trim removed 0 bases at V and 6 bases at J, leaving 1 base unmatched. CDR3 loop: CASSIDGQGAEAFF. The CDR3, as DNA: TGTGCCAGTAGTATAGATGGACAGGGGGCTGAAGCTTTCTTT.

This clone has only one observation. The CDR3 DNA reads TGCGCCAGCAGTGAGGGGTCAGGGGGCAAGTACGAGCAGTACTTC. Its translation is CASSEGSGGKYEQYF. The V gene is TRBV10-2, the J gene TRBJ2-7, with 8 nucleotides matching TRBD1. Germline CDR1 reads WSHSY; CDR2 reads SAAADI. With V trimmed by 2 bases and J by 4 bases, 7 bases remained unmatched. There are 15 residues in the CDR3.

The V and J genes are TRBV13 and TRBJ2-3; 10 bases map to TRBD1. Germline CDR1 is PRHDT and CDR2 is FYEKMQ (reference sequence). There are 16 residues in the CDR3. Unmatched junction bases numbered 6, after V lost 4 bases and J lost 2 bases. The CDR3 nucleotides read TGTGCCAGCAGCTCCCGGGACAGGGGCCACACAGATACGCAGTATTTT. It yields the protein CASSSRDRGHTDTQYF.

The CDR3 DNA is TGTGCCAGCATGGACACAGCCAAAAACATTCAGTACTTC. Translation: CASMDTAKNIQYF. The V call is TRBV28, the J call TRBJ2-4; D may be TRBD1 (5 bases). Germline CDR1 and CDR2: MDHEN and SYDVKM. Between the trimmed V and J ends, which lost 7 bases and 0 bases, there was a span of 7 bases. CDR3 length: 13 residues. Using reference TRBV28 and TRBJ2-4 for the parts outside the CDR3, the full variable domain is DVKVTQSSRYLVKRTGEKVFLECVQDMDHENMFWYRQDPGLGLRLIYFSYDVKMKEKGDIPEGYSVSREKKERFSLILESASTNQTSMYLCASMDTAKNIQYFGAGTRLSVL.

The chain links TRBV18 to TRBJ2-7, with 7 bases identical to TRBD2. The J segment lost 3 bases and the V segment lost 0 bases, leaving 2 bases of the junction unmatched. The germline V gene encodes CDR1 KGHSH and CDR2 LQKENI. CDR3 length: 14 residues. CDR3 protein: CASSPPGGGYEQYF. The DNA of the CDR3 is TGTGCCAGCTCACCACCGGGGGGGGGCTACGAGCAGTACTTC.

V gene TRBV27 combines with J gene TRBJ1-2; 7 nucleotides match TRBD1. Germline V lookup: CDR1 MNHEY, CDR2 SMNVEV (reference sequence). There are 15 residues in the CDR3. Unmatched junction bases numbered 7, after V lost 2 bases and J lost 4 bases. The CDR3, as DNA: TGTGCCAGCAGTTTAGAAGGGGGCATGGGCTATGGCTACACCTTC. It encodes CASSLEGGMGYGYTF.

The chain recombines TRBV5-5 with TRBJ2-7, with 9 bases that match TRBD1. The germline V gene encodes CDR1 SGHKS and CDR2 YYEKEE (reference sequence). V dropped 1 base and J dropped 3; count of bases not matched to a gene: 5. The CDR3 length is 15 residues. Here the CDR3 reads CASSLRVTGGYEQYF. The CDR3 coding sequence is TGTGCCAGCAGCTTGAGGGTGACAGGGGGCTACGAGCAGTACTTC. The entire variable domain, with the rest obtained from reference TRBV5-5 and TRBJ2-7, is as follows: DAGVTQSPTHLIKTRGQQVTLRCSPISGHKSVSWYQQVLGQGPQFIFQYYEKEERGRGNFPDRFSARQFPNYSSELNVNALLLGDSALYLCASSLRVTGGYEQYFGPGTRLTVT.

This clone was observed once. The V and J genes are TRBV15 and TRBJ2-5; the match to TRBD2 covers 8 bases. The CDR3 runs to 16 residues. Germline CDR1 reads LNHNV; CDR2 reads YYDKDF (reference sequence). V gave up 0 bases and J gave up 3 bases; unmatched junction bases: 6. The CDR3 sequence is CATSRDLTSGEETQYF. CDR3 coding DNA: TGTGCCACCAGCAGAGATTTAACTAGCGGAGAAGAGACCCAGTACTTC.

The rearrangement links TRBV4-2 to TRBJ2-2; possibly TRBD2 for D (9 bases). The CDR3 runs 22 residues. Germline V gene lookup returns CDR1 LGHNA and CDR2 YNFKEQ. The V gene lost 0 bases and the J gene lost 2 bases, with 28 bases spanning the gap. CDR3: CASSQDGTGDLLAGRNTGELFF. The CDR3 nucleotides are TGTGCCAGCAGCCAAGATGGGACAGGTGACCTTCTAGCGGGACGCAACACCGGGGAGCTGTTTTTT.

The CDR3 loop is CASSQFQGSVSSEQYF. Written as DNA, the CDR3 is TGCGCCAGCAGTCAATTCCAGGGTTCGGTTTCGAGCGAGCAGTACTTC. The chain uses TRBV23-1 and TRBJ2-7; a weak D match, TRBD1 (5 bases). TRBV23-1 is labeled an ORF, and its function is uncertain. V lost 1 base, J lost 6 bases, and 19 bases lay in between. CDR3 length equals 16 residues.

The rearrangement uses TRBV19 and TRBJ2-7, with 16 positions matching TRBD2. V shed 6 bases, J shed 6 bases, and the junction held 11 bases outside the gene matches. Germline-derived CDR1 and CDR2 are LNHDA and SQIVND (reference sequence). This CDR3 region has 17 residues. The CDR3 DNA is TGTGCCAGTAGCCCCGGGACTAGCGGGAGGGGCTCCCTCGAGCAGTACTTC. Amino acids: CASSPGTSGRGSLEQYF.

The chain recombines TRBV19 with TRBJ2-1; weak D call: TRBD2 (6 bases). Germline CDR1 reads LNHDA; CDR2 reads SQIVND (reference sequence). V was shortened by 5 bases and J by 4 bases, with 24 bases between the two germline ends. The CDR3 is 18 amino acids. CDR3 amino acids: CASSAQKRASPLYNEQFF. The CDR3 bases are TGTGCCAGTAGTGCCCAGAAGCGGGCCAGCCCCCTTTACAATGAGCAGTTCTTC.

This chain joins TRBV28 and TRBJ1-6, with D possibly being TRBD1 (6 bases). The CDR3 contains 19 residues. Deletions cut 5 bases from V and 7 bases from J, with 27 bases between. Germline assignment: CDR1 MDHEN and CDR2 SYDVKM. CDR3 in amino acids: CASSETRYRQARGNSPLHF. In DNA form, the CDR3 reads TGTGCCAGCAGTGAAACCCGTTACCGACAGGCACGCGGGAATTCACCCCTCCACTTT.

The chain is built from TRBV11-3 and TRBJ2-2; D unclear. Germline loops: CDR1 SGHNT, CDR2 YENEEA. V was clipped by 5 bases and J by 2 bases, with 9 bases between them. The CDR3 runs 14 residues. CDR3 amino acids: CASSREFNTGELFF. CDR3 bases: TGTGCCAGCAGCCGAGAATTCAACACCGGGGAGCTGTTTTTT. Combining the CDR3 with reference TRBV11-3 and TRBJ2-2 gives the whole variable domain EAGVVQSPRYKIIEKKQPVAFWCNPISGHNTLYWYLQNLGQGPELLIRYENEEAVDDSQLPKDRFSAERLKGVDSTLKIQPAELGDSAVYLCASSREFNTGELFFGEGSRLTVL.

The V call is TRBV25-1, the J call TRBJ1-2; TRBD1 matches at 8 bases. The CDR3 is 14 amino acids. Germline CDR1 and CDR2: MGHDK and SYGVNS. V trimming: 2 bases; J trimming: 4 bases; junction bases outside the gene matches: 3. The CDR3: CASSEQGAGYGYTF. CDR3 nucleotides: TGTGCCAGCAGTGAACAGGGGGCGGGCTATGGCTACACCTTC.

This chain joins TRBV29-1 and TRBJ2-7; D call uncertain. V lost 4 bases, J lost 4 bases, and 17 bases lay in between. The germline V gene has CDR1 SQVTM and CDR2 ANQGSEA. This CDR3 spans 14 amino acids. The CDR3 is CSVAFGSPGYEQYF. For the CDR3, the DNA is TGCAGCGTTGCCTTTGGGTCTCCCGGGTACGAGCAGTACTTC.

This rearrangement joins TRBV27 to TRBJ2-7; 10 bases agree with TRBD2. Germline CDR1 is MNHEY and CDR2 is SMNVEV (reference sequence). V trimming: 3 bases; J trimming: 5 bases; junction bases outside the gene matches: 7. This CDR3 spans 15 amino acids. CDR3 sequence: CASSFSSGSSHEQYF. CDR3 in DNA: TGTGCCAGCAGTTTTTCTAGCGGGAGTAGCCACGAGCAGTACTTC.

The chain combines TRBV3-1 (or the pseudogene TRBV3-2) with TRBJ2-1; 7 positions match TRBD2. Germline V gives CDR1 LGHDT, CDR2 YNNKEL (reference sequence). The CDR3 runs to 12 residues. V shed 3 bases, J shed 9 bases, and the junction held 2 bases outside the gene matches. The CDR3: CASSQGGGEQFF. The CDR3 DNA sequence: TGTGCCAGCAGCCAGGGGGGGGGTGAGCAGTTCTTC.

The chain is built from TRBV1 and TRBJ1-4; whether TRBD1, the table's D call, matches the DNA was not checked. TRBV1 is tagged as a pseudogene. CDR3 length: 20 residues. The CDR3 DNA reads TGCACCAGCAGCCAAGATCCCAATTCAGGGGGCAACCCATGGGGAGGAAAACTGTTTTTT. It specifies CTSSQDPNSGGNPWGGKLFF.

V and J are TRBV9 and TRBJ1-5; D gene unclear. Deletions cut 0 bases from V and 1 base from J, with 14 bases between. Per the germline V gene, CDR1 is SGDLS and CDR2 is YYNGEE. This CDR3 has 17 amino acids. This chain's CDR3 is CASSVEEQPVSNQPQHF. In DNA form, the CDR3 reads TGTGCCAGCAGCGTAGAGGAACAGCCTGTGAGCAATCAGCCCCAGCATTTT.